Each of the 24 T cell receptor beta chains below was sequenced from the same sample in a study of cytomegalovirus exposure and HLA in healthy donors. Sequencing used immunoSEQ multiplex PCR; TCRdb keeps in-frame clones, though not all of them. The sample consists of about 63,000 clones, 70% to 90% of them appearing once. The sample taken for sequencing was PBMCs. These receptors came from a woman between 18 and 29 years old in good health and CMV-seronegative.

The V call is TRBV4-2, the J call TRBJ1-2; D is unresolved. The V gene's germline CDR1 is LGHNA and CDR2 YNFKEQ. Trimming removed 0 bases from V and 4 bases from J, with 12 bases in between. The CDR3 has 15 residues. CDR3 DNA: TGTGCCAGCAGCCAAGATCATGAGGAAGCCTATGGCTACACCTTC. Its translation: CASSQDHEEAYGYTF.

The chain employs TRBV13 and TRBJ1-2; 7 bases align to TRBD1. The length of the CDR3 is 15 residues. Germline lookup yields CDR1 PRHDT and CDR2 FYEKMQ (reference sequence). The junction had 6 bases not matched to a gene; V was cut back by 4 bases and J by 1 base. CDR3 residues: CASSSRGQFNYGYTF. CDR3 coding DNA: TGTGCCAGCAGCTCCAGGGGACAGTTTAACTATGGCTACACCTTC.

This clone was counted a single time. This chain connects TRBV2 to TRBJ1-3; possible D gene TRBD1, 6 bases. The germline CDR1 and CDR2 sequences are SNHLY and FYNNEI. This CDR3 spans 14 amino acids. V lost 8 bases, J lost 5 bases, and 16 bases lay in between. The CDR3 coding sequence is TGTGCCAGCTACGGGGCAGGGGAAAGAAACACCATATATTTT. This encodes CASYGAGERNTIYF. The whole variable domain, remainder taken from reference TRBV2 and TRBJ1-3, is EPEVTQTPSHQVTQMGQEVILRCVPISNHLYFYWYRQILGQKVEFLVSFYNNEISEKSEIFDDQFSVERPDGSNFTLKIRSTKLEDSAMYFCASYGAGERNTIYFGEGSWLTVV.

J is TRBJ2-7 and V is TRBV6-5, with 8 bases matching TRBD2. Germline V gene lookup returns CDR1 MNHEY and CDR2 SVGAGI. CDR3 length: 13 amino acids. Germline trimming cut 6 bases from V and 2 bases from J; bases unmatched to any gene: 3. The CDR3, as DNA: TGTGCCAGCAGGCGGGAGGCCACCTACGAGCAGTACTTC. It is translated as CASRREATYEQYF.

The rearrangement links TRBV7-2 to TRBJ1-2, with D tentatively TRBD1 (5 bases). The CDR3 is made up of 14 amino acids. In germline, CDR1 is SGHTA, CDR2 FQGNSA. With 2 bases removed from V and 2 bases from J, the gap between germline ends came to 9 bases. The CDR3 sequence is CASSLKQENYGYTF. The CDR3, as DNA: TGTGCCAGCAGCTTAAAACAGGAGAACTATGGCTACACCTTC.

The V and J genes are TRBV27 and TRBJ1-2, with unresolved D. V was shortened by 4 bases and J by 2 bases, with 5 bases between the two germline ends. The CDR3 spans 12 residues. Germline V gives CDR1 MNHEY, CDR2 SMNVEV (reference sequence). CDR3 sequence: CASSSSNYGYTF. The CDR3 nucleotides are TGTGCCAGCAGTTCCTCCAACTATGGCTACACCTTC.

This chain connects TRBV5-5 to TRBJ1-1; D is possibly TRBD1 (6 bases). The germline V and J ends were trimmed by 2 bases and 1 base, with 12 bases remaining between them. The CDR3 extends over 15 amino acids. Looked up from germline, CDR1 is SGHKS and CDR2 is YYEKEE (reference sequence). The CDR3 reads CASSLNRQENTEAFF. The CDR3 DNA follows: TGTGCCAGCAGCTTAAACAGACAGGAGAACACTGAAGCTTTCTTT.

The rearrangement joins TRBV5-1 to TRBJ1-1; 7 bases fit TRBD1. This CDR3 is 14 amino acids long. CDR1 and CDR2 (germline): SGHRS, YFSETQ. Germline trimming cut 4 bases from V and 4 bases from J; bases unmatched to any gene: 7. The CDR3 protein is CASSPLQGGTEAFF. The CDR3 DNA follows: TGCGCCAGCAGCCCTTTGCAGGGGGGCACTGAAGCTTTCTTT. Full variable domain (outside the CDR3, taken from reference TRBV5-1 and TRBJ1-1): KAGVTQTPRYLIKTRGQQVTLSCSPISGHRSVSWYQQTPGQGLQFLFEYFSETQRNKGNFPGRFSGRQFSNSRSEMNVSTLELGDSALYLCASSPLQGGTEAFFGQGTRLTVV.

The chain couples TRBV29-1 to TRBJ1-1; D gene unclear. The CDR3 has 12 amino acids. V lost 5 bases and J lost 7, with 14 bases in between. CDR1 and CDR2 (germline): SQVTM, ANQGSEA. The CDR3: CSVLGSFVEAFF. DNA for the CDR3: TGCAGCGTTCTCGGTTCGTTCGTTGAAGCTTTCTTT. The full variable domain, its missing parts supplied by reference TRBV29-1 and TRBJ1-1, is SAVISQKPSRDICQRGTSLTIQCQVDSQVTMMFWYRQQPGQSLTLIATANQGSEATYESGFVIDKFPISRPNLTFSTLTVSNMSPEDSSIYLCSVLGSFVEAFFGQGTRLTVV.

The V gene is TRBV7-9, the J gene TRBJ1-2; D is possibly TRBD1 (6 bases). V was cut by 5 bases and J by 4 bases, with 14 bases left in between. The CDR3 has 14 amino acids. In germline, CDR1 is SEHNR, CDR2 FQNEAQ (reference sequence). Here the CDR3 reads CASSQAVGGYGYTF. CDR3 bases: TGTGCCAGCAGCCAGGCCGTAGGGGGCTATGGCTACACCTTC.

The sample holds a few counts of this clone. The genes are TRBV19 and TRBJ1-5, with a possible D match to TRBD1 (6 bases). This CDR3 is 15 amino acids long. Germline V gene lookup returns CDR1 LNHDA and CDR2 SQIVND (reference sequence). V was shortened by 1 base and J by 4 bases, with 11 bases between the two germline ends. The CDR3 DNA sequence: TGTGCCAGTAGTATAGGGGCAGGGGATAATCAGCCCCAGCATTTT. It codes for CASSIGAGDNQPQHF. The whole variable domain, filled in from reference TRBV19 and TRBJ1-5, reads DGGITQSPKYLFRKEGQNVTLSCEQNLNHDAMYWYRQDPGQGLRLIYYSQIVNDFQKGDIAEGYSVSREKKESFPLTVTSAQKNPTAFYLCASSIGAGDNQPQHFGDGTRLSIL.

In this sample, this clone turned up once. The rearrangement joins TRBV6-1 to TRBJ1-2, with D maybe TRBD1 (6 bases). V was shortened by 1 base and J by 4 bases, with 10 bases between the two germline ends. The CDR3 spans 14 residues. The germline gives CDR1 MNHNS, CDR2 SASEGT. The CDR3 region is CASSEVQGTYGYTF. The CDR3 DNA follows: TGTGCCAGCAGTGAAGTTCAGGGGACCTATGGCTACACCTTC.

The chain joins TRBV29-1 to TRBJ1-3; D might be TRBD1 (6 bases). Trimming cost V 2 bases and J 9 bases, with 17 bases left between them. CDR3 length: 14 residues. Per germline, CDR1 SQVTM and CDR2 ANQGSEA. The CDR3 protein is CSVEIGGASGTIYF. The CDR3 DNA is TGCAGCGTTGAAATTGGGGGGGCTTCGGGCACCATATATTTT.

The chain links TRBV5-1 to TRBJ2-7; the D gene is possibly TRBD2 (6 bases). This CDR3 is built from 14 residues. Germline V CDR1 and CDR2: SGHRS, YFSETQ. Trimming took off 0 bases at V and 7 bases at J, with 14 bases between the two ends. Here the CDR3 DNA reads TGCGCCAGCAGCTTGGTGGCGGGATCCATTGAGCAGTACTTC. This sequence encodes CASSLVAGSIEQYF. The variable domain in full, with the rest retrieved from reference TRBV5-1 and TRBJ2-7, is KAGVTQTPRYLIKTRGQQVTLSCSPISGHRSVSWYQQTPGQGLQFLFEYFSETQRNKGNFPGRFSGRQFSNSRSEMNVSTLELGDSALYLCASSLVAGSIEQYFGPGTRLTVT.

V usage is TRBV5-4 and J usage is TRBJ1-1; D is ambiguous. Germline V gives CDR1 SGHNT, CDR2 YYREEE (reference sequence). Trimming took 4 bases from V and 1 from J, leaving 14 bases between them. The CDR3 runs 15 residues. For the CDR3, the DNA is TGTGCCAGCAGCACTACTCCCCTGGGGAACACTGAAGCTTTCTTT. Translation: CASSTTPLGNTEAFF.

The V gene is TRBV19, the J gene TRBJ2-6, with TRBD1 identical over 8 bases. The ends lost 6 bases at V and 2 bases at J; junction bases unmatched: 9. CDR1 LNHDA and CDR2 SQIVND come from the germline V gene (reference sequence). CDR3 size: 17 residues. As DNA, the CDR3 is TGTGCCAGTAGACCCGGGACAGGACCTACTGGGGCCAACGTCCTGACTTTC. It yields the protein CASRPGTGPTGANVLTF.

J is TRBJ2-7 and V is TRBV19; possible D gene TRBD1, 6 bases. In germline, CDR1 is LNHDA, CDR2 SQIVND (reference sequence). The V gene lost 11 bases and the J gene lost 6 bases, with 17 bases spanning the gap. The CDR3 has 12 residues. CDR3 amino acids: CASGTGFGEQYF. The CDR3, as DNA: TGTGCCTCGGGTACAGGGTTTGGCGAGCAGTACTTC.

The chain uses TRBV10-2 and TRBJ2-5, with 10 bases lining up with TRBD1. The germline gives CDR1 WSHSY, CDR2 SAAADI. This CDR3 spans 15 amino acids. V was clipped by 3 bases and J by 3 bases; unmatched bases: 4. CDR3 region: CASSDVTGGEETQYF. The CDR3 DNA reads as TGCGCCAGCAGTGATGTGACAGGGGGCGAAGAGACCCAGTACTTC.

In its sample, this clone was seen once. CDR3 region: CASSFGTDRQETQYF. For the CDR3, the DNA is TGTGCCAGCAGCTTCGGGACAGACCGACAAGAGACCCAGTACTTC. V usage is TRBV7-6 and J usage is TRBJ2-5; the match to TRBD1 covers 7 bases. V lost 3 bases to trimming and J lost 2 bases; unmatched junction nucleotides: 6. The CDR3 has 15 residues. CDR1 and CDR2 from the germline V gene are SGHVS and FNYEAQ. Together with reference TRBV7-6 and TRBJ2-5, the CDR3 gives the full variable domain: GAGVSQSPRYKVTKRGQDVALRCDPISGHVSLYWYRQALGQGPEFLTYFNYEAQQDKSGLPNDRFSAERPEGSISTLTIQRTEQRDSAMYRCASSFGTDRQETQYFGPGTRLLVL.

The chain joins TRBV5-6 to TRBJ1-1; possibly TRBD1 for D (6 bases). Trimming cost V 4 bases and J 8 bases, with 15 bases left between them. CDR1 SGHDT and CDR2 YYEEEE come from the germline V gene. The CDR3 is 13 amino acids. CDR3 residues: CASSPGAGQEAFF. Here the CDR3 DNA reads TGTGCCAGCAGCCCTGGGGCCGGACAGGAAGCTTTCTTT. Variable domain in full (rest from reference TRBV5-6 and TRBJ1-1): DAGVTQSPTHLIKTRGQQVTLRCSPKSGHDTVSWYQQALGQGPQFIFQYYEEEERQRGNFPDRFSGHQFPNYSSELNVNALLLGDSALYLCASSPGAGQEAFFGQGTRLTVV.

J is TRBJ2-7 and V is TRBV4-1, with D perhaps matching TRBD2 (6 bases). This CDR3 is built from 18 residues. The germline CDR1 and CDR2 sequences are MGHRA and YSYEKL. Trimming removed 0 bases at V and 1 base at J, with 19 bases between. In DNA form, the CDR3 reads TGCGCCAGCAGCCAAGATAGAGTAGGGTATGGGGGGTCCTACGAGCAGTACTTC. Translation: CASSQDRVGYGGSYEQYF.

This sequence joins TRBV2 and TRBJ2-7; 11 bases match TRBD2. Unmatched junction bases numbered 8, after V lost 4 bases and J lost 0 bases. CDR1 and CDR2 from the germline V gene are SNHLY and FYNNEI. This CDR3 region has 17 residues. The CDR3 here is CASSVPSSGGNSYEQYF. The DNA of the CDR3 is TGTGCCAGCAGTGTTCCGTCTAGCGGGGGGAACTCCTACGAGCAGTACTTC.

This chain uses TRBV7-6 with TRBJ2-1; TRBD2 agrees at 8 bases. Germline V gives CDR1 SGHVS, CDR2 FNYEAQ. With V trimmed by 3 bases and J by 0 bases, 7 bases remained unmatched. The CDR3 length is 17 residues. The CDR3: CASSLIGGLVSYNEQFF. The CDR3 coding sequence is TGTGCCAGCAGCTTGATTGGGGGACTAGTCTCCTACAATGAGCAGTTCTTC.

This chain uses TRBV10-3 with TRBJ1-1; 7 bases map to TRBD1. The CDR3 is made up of 14 amino acids. J was trimmed by 5 bases and V by 6 bases; bases with no gene match: 9. Germline assignment: CDR1 ENHRY and CDR2 SYGVKD. The CDR3 DNA reads as TGTGCCATCAGGTCCCGGGACAGTGGGACTGAAGCTTTCTTT. It is translated as CAIRSRDSGTEAFF.